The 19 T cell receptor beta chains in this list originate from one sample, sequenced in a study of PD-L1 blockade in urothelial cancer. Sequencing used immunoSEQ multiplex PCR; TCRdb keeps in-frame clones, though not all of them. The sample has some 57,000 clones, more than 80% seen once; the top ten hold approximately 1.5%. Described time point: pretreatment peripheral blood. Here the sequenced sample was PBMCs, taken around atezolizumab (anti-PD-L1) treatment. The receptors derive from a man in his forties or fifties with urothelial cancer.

The CDR3 region is CASGLSREWADTQYF. The CDR3 nucleotides are TGTGCTAGTGGTTTGAGTCGGGAGTGGGCAGATACGCAGTATTTT. The chain joins TRBV12-5 to TRBJ2-3, with D possibly being TRBD2 (6 bases). The V gene lost 2 bases and the J gene lost 4 bases, with 13 bases spanning the gap. The CDR3 runs to 15 residues. CDR1 LGHNT and CDR2 FRNRAP come from the germline V gene.

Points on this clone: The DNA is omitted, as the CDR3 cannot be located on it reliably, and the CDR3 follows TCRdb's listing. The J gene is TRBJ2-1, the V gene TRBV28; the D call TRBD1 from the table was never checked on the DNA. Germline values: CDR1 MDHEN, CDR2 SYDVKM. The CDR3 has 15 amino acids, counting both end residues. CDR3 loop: CASSFLAGGPYEQFF.

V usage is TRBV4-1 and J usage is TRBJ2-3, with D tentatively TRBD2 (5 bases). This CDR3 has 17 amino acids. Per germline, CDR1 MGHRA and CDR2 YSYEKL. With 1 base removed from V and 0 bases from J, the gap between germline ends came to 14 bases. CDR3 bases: TGCGCCAGCAGCCAAGGGACTCCGGACGATAGCACAGATACGCAGTATTTT. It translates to CASSQGTPDDSTDTQYF.

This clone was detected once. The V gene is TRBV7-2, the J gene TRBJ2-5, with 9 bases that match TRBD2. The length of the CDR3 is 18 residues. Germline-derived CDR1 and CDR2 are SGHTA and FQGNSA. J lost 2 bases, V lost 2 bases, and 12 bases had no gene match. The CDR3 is CASSLYRLAGWSQETQYF. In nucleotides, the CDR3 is TGTGCCAGCAGCTTATACAGGCTAGCGGGATGGTCACAAGAGACCCAGTACTTC. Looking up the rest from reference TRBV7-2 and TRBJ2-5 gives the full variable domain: GAGVSQSPSNKVTEKGKDVELRCDPISGHTALYWYRQSLGQGLEFLIYFQGNSAPDKSGLPSDRFSAERTGGSVSTLTIQRTQQEDSAVYLCASSLYRLAGWSQETQYFGPGTRLLVL.

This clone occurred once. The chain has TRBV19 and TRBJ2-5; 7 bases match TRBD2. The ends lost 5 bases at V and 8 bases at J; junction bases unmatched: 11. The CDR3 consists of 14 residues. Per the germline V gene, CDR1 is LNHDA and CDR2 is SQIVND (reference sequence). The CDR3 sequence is CASSPGTTQFTQYF. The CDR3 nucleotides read TGTGCCAGTAGTCCCGGGACTACCCAATTTACCCAGTACTTC.

The CDR3 bases are TGTGCCAGCAGCTTAGGAGGGGGTGGTAGAACTGAAGCTTTCTTT. Amino acid sequence: CASSLGGGGRTEAFF. V gene TRBV7-9 combines with J gene TRBJ1-1; D perhaps matches TRBD1 (6 bases). This CDR3 is built from 15 residues. Germline CDR1 reads SEHNR; CDR2 reads FQNEAQ (reference sequence). Trimming pared 1 base from V and 5 bases from J, leaving 14 bases between.

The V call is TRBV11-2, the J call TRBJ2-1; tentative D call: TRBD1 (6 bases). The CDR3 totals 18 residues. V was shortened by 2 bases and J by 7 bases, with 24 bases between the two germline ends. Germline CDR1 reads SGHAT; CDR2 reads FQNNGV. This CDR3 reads CASSLNAAQGQRGNEQFF. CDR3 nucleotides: TGTGCCAGCAGCTTAAATGCGGCCCAGGGGCAACGAGGGAATGAGCAGTTCTTC.

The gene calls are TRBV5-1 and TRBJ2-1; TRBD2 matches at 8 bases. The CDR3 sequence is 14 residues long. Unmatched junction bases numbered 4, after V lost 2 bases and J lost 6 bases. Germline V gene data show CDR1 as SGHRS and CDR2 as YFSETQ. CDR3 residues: CASSFGGGGNEQFF. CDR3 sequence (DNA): TGCGCCAGCAGCTTCGGGGGGGGAGGCAATGAGCAGTTCTTC.

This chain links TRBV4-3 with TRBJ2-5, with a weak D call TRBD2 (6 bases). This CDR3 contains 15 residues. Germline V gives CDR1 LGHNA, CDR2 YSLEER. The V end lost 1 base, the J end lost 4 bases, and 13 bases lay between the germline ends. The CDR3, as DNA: TGCGCCAGCAGCCAAGGATCGTTGGGAGGAGAGACCCAGTACTTC. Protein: CASSQGSLGGETQYF.

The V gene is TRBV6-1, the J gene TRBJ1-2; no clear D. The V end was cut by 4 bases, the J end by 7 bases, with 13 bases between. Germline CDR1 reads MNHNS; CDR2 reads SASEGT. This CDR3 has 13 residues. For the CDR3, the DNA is TGTGCCAGCAGTGTCATCGAGGGATTTGGCTACACCTTC. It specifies CASSVIEGFGYTF.

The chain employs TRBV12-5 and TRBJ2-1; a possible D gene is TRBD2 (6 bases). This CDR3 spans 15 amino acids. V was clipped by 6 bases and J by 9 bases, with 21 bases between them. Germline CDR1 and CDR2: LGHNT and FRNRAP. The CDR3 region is CASGPGSPLRGEQFF. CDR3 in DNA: TGTGCTAGTGGCCCCGGGAGTCCTCTTCGGGGTGAGCAGTTCTTC.

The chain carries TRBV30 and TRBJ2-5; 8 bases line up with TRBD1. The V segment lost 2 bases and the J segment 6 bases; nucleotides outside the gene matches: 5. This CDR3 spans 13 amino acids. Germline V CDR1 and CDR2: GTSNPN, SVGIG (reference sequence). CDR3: CAWSPGGGKTQYF. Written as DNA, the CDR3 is TGTGCCTGGAGTCCAGGGGGCGGGAAGACCCAGTACTTC.

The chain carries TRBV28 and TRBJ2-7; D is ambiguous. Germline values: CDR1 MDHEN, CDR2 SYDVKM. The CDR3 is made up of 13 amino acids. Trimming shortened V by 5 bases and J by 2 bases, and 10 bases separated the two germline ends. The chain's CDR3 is CASSMNSPYEQYF. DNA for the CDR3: TGTGCCAGCAGTATGAACAGTCCCTACGAGCAGTACTTC.

DNA of the CDR3: TGCGCCAGCAGCCAAGAGGGCCGTCGGTACTTC. Translated: CASSQEGRRYF. The V gene is TRBV4-1, the J gene TRBJ2-5; D remains ambiguous. Germline CDR1 MGHRA, CDR2 YSYEKL. Trimming removed 0 bases from V and 13 bases from J, with 9 bases in between. CDR3 length: 11 amino acids.

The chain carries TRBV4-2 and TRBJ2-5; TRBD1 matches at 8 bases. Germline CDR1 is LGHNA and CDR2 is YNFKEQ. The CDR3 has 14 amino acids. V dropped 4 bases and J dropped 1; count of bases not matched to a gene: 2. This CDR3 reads CASSLTGGQETQYF. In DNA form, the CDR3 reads TGTGCCAGCAGCCTTACAGGGGGCCAAGAGACCCAGTACTTC.

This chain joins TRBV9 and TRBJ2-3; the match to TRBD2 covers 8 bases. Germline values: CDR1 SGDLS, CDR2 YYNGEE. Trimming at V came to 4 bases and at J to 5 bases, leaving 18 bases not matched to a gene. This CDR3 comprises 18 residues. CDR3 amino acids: CASSSGASSGFSLDTQYF. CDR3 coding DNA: TGTGCCAGCAGCAGTGGGGCGTCTAGCGGGTTCTCGCTAGATACGCAGTATTTT.

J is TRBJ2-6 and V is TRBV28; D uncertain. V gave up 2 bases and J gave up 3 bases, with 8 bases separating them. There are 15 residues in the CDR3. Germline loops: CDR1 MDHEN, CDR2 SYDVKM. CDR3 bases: TGTGCCAGCAGTTTAGGGCAGTTTGGGGCCAACGTCCTGACTTTC. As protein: CASSLGQFGANVLTF.

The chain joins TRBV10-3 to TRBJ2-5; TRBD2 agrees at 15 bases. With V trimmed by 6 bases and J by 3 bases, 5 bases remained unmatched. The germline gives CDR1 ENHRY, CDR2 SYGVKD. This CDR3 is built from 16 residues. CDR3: CAIRTGTSGGKETQYF. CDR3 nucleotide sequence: TGTGCCATCAGGACCGGGACTAGCGGGGGGAAAGAGACCCAGTACTTC.

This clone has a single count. CDR3 DNA: TGTGCCAGCAGTACGACAGGGGCGCTGAACACTGAAGCTTTCTTT. Translated: CASSTTGALNTEAFF. This sequence joins TRBV2 and TRBJ1-1; TRBD1 matches 8 bases. The germline CDR1 and CDR2 sequences are SNHLY and FYNNEI. The CDR3 is 15 amino acids. V was clipped by 5 bases and J by 0 bases; unmatched bases: 5.